This note documents a single TCR beta chain sequence. Its antigen is still unknown. The CDR3 has 15 amino acids. V trimming: 4 bases; J trimming: 4 bases; junction bases outside the gene matches: 7. CDR1 is MNHEY and CDR2 is SVGAGI in the germline V gene. Profiling relied on immunoSEQ multiplex PCR, and the TCRdb table lists in-frame clones only, not all of them. Of 120,000 or so clones listed, roughly 91% are singletons. This sample was taken from a study of T cell responses to AZD1222 COVID-19 vaccine. Study observations and caveats: It was only after the peak T cell response that any repertoires were sampled. Nearly half of the spike-specific TCRs reportedly recognize variant regions that carry no mutations.

Sequencing was performed on peripheral blood, taken on day 0 of MenACWY control vaccination. This receptor was obtained from an adult in good health. The rearrangement links TRBV6-5 to TRBJ2-3; 8 nucleotides align to TRBD2. The CDR3 loop reads CASSSAGVVADTQYF. The CDR3 coding sequence is TGTGCCAGCAGTTCAGCGGGAGTGGTGGCAGATACGCAGTATTTT.